Shown below are 9 T cell receptor beta chains from a single sample sequenced in a study of T cell responses to AZD1222 COVID-19 vaccine. Sequenced by immunoSEQ multiplex PCR; TCRdb stores in-frame clones only, minus some. Altogether around 110,000 clones are present, more than 85% being singletons, with the ten largest covering under 3.5%. The sample consisted of peripheral blood, taken on day 0 of AZD1222 vaccination. The receptor set was obtained from an adult in good health.

This chain links TRBV27 with TRBJ1-1; 7 positions agree with TRBD1. The germline V gene has CDR1 MNHEY and CDR2 SMNVEV (reference sequence). V was clipped by 8 bases and J by 6 bases; unmatched bases: 12. The CDR3 loop spans 14 amino acids. CDR3 nucleotides: TGTGCCAGCGGCTTTCTCACAGGGGTCTCTGAAGCTTTCTTT. This sequence encodes CASGFLTGVSEAFF.

The chain has TRBV5-6 and TRBJ1-1; D might be TRBD1 (5 bases). From germline, CDR1 is SGHDT and CDR2 YYEEEE. V was trimmed by 4 bases and J by 11 bases, leaving 18 bases between them. The CDR3 length is 13 residues. CDR3 bases: TGTGCCAGCAGCCAATCCTGGAGGGGAGAGGCTTTCTTT. It codes for CASSQSWRGEAFF.

This chain uses TRBV19 with TRBJ1-2, with D possibly matching TRBD1 (6 bases). The CDR3 covers 15 residues. The germline CDR1 and CDR2 sequences are LNHDA and SQIVND (reference sequence). V lost 1 base, J lost 6 bases, and 15 bases lay in between. CDR3 nucleotides: TGTGCCAGTAGTATAGGCCAAACAGGGATGAATGGCTACACCTTC. It encodes CASSIGQTGMNGYTF. The full variable domain, with the rest looked up from reference TRBV19 and TRBJ1-2, is DGGITQSPKYLFRKEGQNVTLSCEQNLNHDAMYWYRQDPGQGLRLIYYSQIVNDFQKGDIAEGYSVSREKKESFPLTVTSAQKNPTAFYLCASSIGQTGMNGYTFGSGTRLTVV.

This sequence joins TRBV6-6 and TRBJ2-7; 10 bases align to TRBD2. V dropped 0 bases and J dropped 7; count of bases not matched to a gene: 6. Germline CDR1 is MNHNY and CDR2 is SVGAGI (reference sequence). This CDR3 comprises 15 residues. The CDR3: CASSYSGTSVGEQYF. The CDR3 bases are TGTGCCAGCAGTTACTCCGGGACTAGCGTTGGAGAGCAGTACTTC.

V is TRBV3-1 (or the pseudogene TRBV3-2) and J is TRBJ1-5; 10 nucleotides line up with TRBD1. In germline, CDR1 is LGHDT, CDR2 YNNKEL (reference sequence). V lost 2 bases to trimming and J lost 2 bases; unmatched junction nucleotides: 9. The CDR3 consists of 18 residues. The CDR3 loop is CASSQFGTGERGNQPQHF. The CDR3 nucleotides are TGTGCCAGCAGCCAATTCGGGACAGGGGAAAGGGGCAATCAGCCCCAGCATTTT.

The chain links TRBV7-9 to TRBJ2-2, with 9 nucleotides matching TRBD1. In germline, CDR1 is SEHNR, CDR2 FQNEAQ (reference sequence). The CDR3 length is 15 residues. V shed 5 bases, J shed 6 bases, and the junction held 7 bases outside the gene matches. The CDR3 here is CASSPGTGSAGELFF. CDR3 coding DNA: TGTGCCAGCAGCCCCGGGACAGGGAGCGCCGGGGAGCTGTTTTTT.

The V gene is TRBV9, the J gene TRBJ2-3; 9 positions match TRBD2. V was clipped by 4 bases and J by 1 base; unmatched bases: 13. The CDR3 length is 18 residues. Germline V gene data show CDR1 as SGDLS and CDR2 as YYNGEE. The CDR3 sequence: CASSPRRVAGVRTDTQYF. The CDR3 nucleotides are TGTGCCAGCAGCCCCCGTCGGGTAGCGGGAGTACGCACAGATACGCAGTATTTT.

V gene TRBV5-1 combines with J gene TRBJ1-2; 8 bases agree with TRBD1. J lost 4 bases, V lost 3 bases, and 5 bases had no gene match. This CDR3 has 14 residues. Germline V gene sequence: CDR1 SGHRS, CDR2 YFSETQ. In nucleotides, the CDR3 is TGCGCCAGCAGCTCTGGACAGGGAGCCTATGGCTACACCTTC. Its protein product is CASSSGQGAYGYTF.

The J gene is TRBJ1-6, the V gene TRBV7-3; the D is unclear. V lost 2 bases and J lost 5, with 7 bases in between. Germline CDR1 reads SGHTA; CDR2 reads FQGTGA. CDR3 size: 14 residues. The CDR3 is CASSLGSHNSPLHF. For the CDR3, the DNA is TGTGCCAGCAGCTTAGGGTCCCATAATTCACCCCTCCACTTT.